The clone carrying this T cell receptor (beta chain) was counted many times. This record belongs to a study of T-cell memory formation after mild COVID-19. Trimming took 2 bases from V and 1 from J, leaving 4 bases between them. The CDR3 covers 13 residues. Germline CDR1 reads MNHEY; CDR2 reads SVGAGI. TCRdb processed the 5' RACE reads anew with MiXCR; each CDR3 protein has one entry. The sample yields roughly 110,000 distinct CDR3 sequences, about 15% seen once. The chain joins TRBV6-5 to TRBJ2-3; D remains ambiguous. The sequenced material came from PBMCs or a T cell subset sorted from them (not recorded which). The clonotype comes from a man between 18 and 35 years old who had mild COVID-19 (a few samples of this study predate the infection). Cell type and time point are not known. CDR3 amino acids: CASSYRGTDTQYF. The CDR3, as DNA: TGTGCCAGCAGTTACCGGGGCACAGATACGCAGTATTTT.